The clone carrying this T cell receptor beta chain occurred once. The data belong to a study of blood T cell repertoires in COVID-19. How the authors handled the data: Amplification with reference gene primers provided the estimates of nucleated cell counts. The repertoire was sequenced with immunoSEQ multiplex PCR; TCRdb's copy has only in-frame clones and lacks some. The DNA gave D and trimming, while V, J and clone size come from that table. The data show some 70,000 clones, roughly three quarters seen once. Germline CDR1 and CDR2: SGDLS and YYNGEE. The CDR3 runs 13 residues. V was trimmed by 0 bases and J by 2 bases, leaving 5 bases between them.

The J gene is TRBJ1-2, the V gene TRBV9; D is undetermined. The sequencing sample was made of peripheral blood. The source of this sequence is a woman aged 50 to 60 with acute or convalescent COVID-19. The DNA for the CDR3 is TGTGCCAGCAGCGTAGGTCCAAACTATGGCTACACCTTC. Its translation: CASSVGPNYGYTF.